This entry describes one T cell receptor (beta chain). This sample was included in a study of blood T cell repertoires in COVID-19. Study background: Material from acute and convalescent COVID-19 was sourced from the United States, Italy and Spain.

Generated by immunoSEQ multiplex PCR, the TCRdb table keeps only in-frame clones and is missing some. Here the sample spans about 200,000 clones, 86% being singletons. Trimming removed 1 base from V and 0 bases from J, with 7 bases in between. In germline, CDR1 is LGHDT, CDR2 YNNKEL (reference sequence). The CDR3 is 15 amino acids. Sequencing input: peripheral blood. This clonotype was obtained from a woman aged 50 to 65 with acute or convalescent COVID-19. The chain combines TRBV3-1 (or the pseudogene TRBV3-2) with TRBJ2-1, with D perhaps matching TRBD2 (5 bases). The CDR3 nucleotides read TGTGCCAGCAGCCAAGGGACTGCCTCCTACAATGAGCAGTTCTTC. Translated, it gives CASSQGTASYNEQFF.